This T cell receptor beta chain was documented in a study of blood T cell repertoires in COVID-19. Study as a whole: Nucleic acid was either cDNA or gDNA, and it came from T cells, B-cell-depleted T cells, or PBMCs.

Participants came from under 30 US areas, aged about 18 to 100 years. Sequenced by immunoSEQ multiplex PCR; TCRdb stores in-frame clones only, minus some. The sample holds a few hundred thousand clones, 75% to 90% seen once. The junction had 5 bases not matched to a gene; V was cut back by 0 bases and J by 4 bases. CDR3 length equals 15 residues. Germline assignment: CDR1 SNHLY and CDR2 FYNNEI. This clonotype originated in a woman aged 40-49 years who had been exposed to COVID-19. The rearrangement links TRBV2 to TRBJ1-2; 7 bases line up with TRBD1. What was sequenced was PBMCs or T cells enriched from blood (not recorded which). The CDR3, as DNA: TGTGCCAGCAGTGAAGCGCAGGGGGGCACCTATGGCTACACCTTC. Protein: CASSEAQGGTYGYTF.